Listed here are 18 T cell receptor beta chains from one sample, sequenced in a study of early stage breast cancer tumors. The table came from immunoSEQ multiplex PCR; TCRdb's copy has only in-frame clones and leaves some out. The sample lists around 51,000 clones, 78% occurring once. The sequenced sample consisted of blood. The receptors here all came from a person aged 40 to 50 with breast cancer.

This chain uses TRBV19 with TRBJ2-7, with TRBD2 as a possible D gene (7 bases). Trimming took off 8 bases at V and 3 bases at J, with 20 bases between the two ends. The CDR3 covers 15 residues. The germline V gene encodes CDR1 LNHDA and CDR2 SQIVND (reference sequence). CDR3 protein: CASRSGGGADYEQYF. The CDR3 DNA reads TGTGCCAGTCGGTCGGGGGGCGGAGCCGACTACGAGCAGTACTTC.

The chain employs TRBV6-1 and TRBJ2-7; 15 bases are shared with TRBD2. This CDR3 is 15 amino acids long. Germline CDR1 and CDR2: MNHNS and SASEGT. The V gene end was trimmed by 6 bases and the J gene end by 4 bases; junction bases not matched to a gene: 4. The DNA for the CDR3 is TGTGCCAGCAGCCCCGGACTAGCGGGAGGGTACGAGCAGTACTTC. It codes for CASSPGLAGGYEQYF.

V usage is TRBV6-6 and J usage is TRBJ1-5; D is ambiguous. The CDR3 runs to 14 residues. CDR1 and CDR2 from the germline V gene are MNHNY and SVGAGI (reference sequence). Trimming removed 0 bases at V and 0 bases at J, with 3 bases between. CDR3 protein: CASSYSFSNQPQHF. Written as DNA, the CDR3 is TGTGCCAGCAGTTACTCGTTTAGCAATCAGCCCCAGCATTTT.

The chain couples TRBV30 to TRBJ2-1; 14 bases match TRBD2. The germline V gene encodes CDR1 GTSNPN and CDR2 SVGIG (reference sequence). V was clipped by 7 bases and J by 4 bases; unmatched bases: 3. The CDR3 has 14 amino acids. The CDR3 is CAFRTSGRYNEQFF. CDR3 sequence (DNA): TGTGCCTTTAGGACTAGCGGGAGGTACAATGAGCAGTTCTTC. Drawing the rest from reference TRBV30 and TRBJ2-1, the complete variable domain is SQTIHQWPATLVQPVGSPLSLECTVEGTSNPNLYWYRQAAGRGLQLLFYSVGIGQISSEVPQNLSASRPQDRQFILSSKKLLLSDSGFYLCAFRTSGRYNEQFFGPGTRLTVL.

J is TRBJ2-1 and V is TRBV2; possible D gene TRBD2, 7 bases. From germline, CDR1 is SNHLY and CDR2 FYNNEI. V was shortened by 7 bases and J by 9 bases, with 16 bases between the two germline ends. This CDR3 is 13 amino acids long. CDR3 coding DNA: TGTGCCAGCACAGGGGCGGGAGACGCTGAGCAGTTCTTC. This gives the protein CASTGAGDAEQFF.

A few counts support this clone. V and J are TRBV4-2 and TRBJ2-3; D is unresolved. The ends were cut back, 1 base at V and 6 bases at J, with 8 bases in the middle. The CDR3 covers 13 residues. Germline V lookup: CDR1 LGHNA, CDR2 YNFKEQ. The CDR3 sequence: CASSQGKADTQYF. CDR3 in DNA: TGTGCCAGCAGCCAAGGGAAAGCGGATACGCAGTATTTT.

The chain employs TRBV5-1 and TRBJ2-3; 11 nucleotides align to TRBD2. Germline CDR1 and CDR2: SGHRS and YFSETQ. CDR3 length: 14 residues. Germline trimming cut 4 bases from V and 8 bases from J; bases unmatched to any gene: 6. The CDR3 is CASSKLAGEGTQYF. In nucleotides, the CDR3 is TGCGCCAGCAGCAAACTAGCGGGAGAGGGTACGCAGTATTTT.

This clone was counted once. The genes are TRBV7-2 and TRBJ2-1; D is unclear. CDR1 is SGHTA, CDR2 FQGNSA, per germline. This CDR3 is built from 13 residues. Trimming took off 1 base at V and 6 bases at J, with 7 bases between the two ends. The DNA of the CDR3 is TGTGCCAGCAGCTTAGTTCAGGTCAATGAGCAGTTCTTC. It specifies CASSLVQVNEQFF.

The gene calls are TRBV6-5 and TRBJ2-5; perhaps TRBD1 as D (6 bases). Trimming removed 6 bases at V and 4 bases at J, with 18 bases between. The CDR3 is 15 residues long. Germline V lookup: CDR1 MNHEY, CDR2 SVGAGI. The CDR3 here is CASSQGRGLRETQYF. DNA of the CDR3: TGTGCCAGCAGCCAGGGGAGAGGGCTCCGAGAGACCCAGTACTTC.

This rearrangement joins TRBV2 to TRBJ1-4, with a tentative D call TRBD1 (5 bases). The CDR3 consists of 14 residues. Deletions cut 7 bases from V and 1 base from J, with 10 bases between. CDR1 and CDR2 from the germline V gene are SNHLY and FYNNEI. This chain's CDR3 is CASIDSLTNEKLFF. In DNA form, the CDR3 reads TGTGCCAGCATTGACAGCCTAACTAATGAAAAACTGTTTTTT. The full variable domain, rest sourced from reference TRBV2 and TRBJ1-4, is EPEVTQTPSHQVTQMGQEVILRCVPISNHLYFYWYRQILGQKVEFLVSFYNNEISEKSEIFDDQFSVERPDGSNFTLKIRSTKLEDSAMYFCASIDSLTNEKLFFGSGTQLSVL.

The chain uses TRBV28 and TRBJ2-7; D is possibly TRBD2 (5 bases). Germline loops: CDR1 MDHEN, CDR2 SYDVKM. There are 13 residues in the CDR3. Between the trimmed V and J ends, which lost 5 bases and 2 bases, there was a span of 10 bases. CDR3 nucleotides: TGTGCCAGCAGTCCTCCCGGGACCTACGAGCAGTACTTC. Protein: CASSPPGTYEQYF.

CDR3 loop: CASSPYQQAGDQPQHF. CDR3 in DNA: TGCGCCAGCAGCCCCTATCAACAGGCGGGGGATCAGCCCCAGCATTTT. This chain joins TRBV4-1 and TRBJ1-5; D is perhaps TRBD1 (5 bases). This CDR3 has 16 residues. V lost 4 bases, J lost 5 bases, and 18 bases lay in between. Germline V gene sequence: CDR1 MGHRA, CDR2 YSYEKL.

This clone came up a few times. The chain employs TRBV11-3 and TRBJ2-7, with 9 bases identical to TRBD1. V lost 1 base, J lost 5 bases, and 12 bases stayed unmatched. The CDR3 spans 17 residues. The germline gives CDR1 SGHNT, CDR2 YENEEA. The CDR3 nucleotides read TGTGCCAGCAGCTTAGGGGACAGGGTAGTAAAATGGGACGAGCAGTACTTC. It yields the protein CASSLGDRVVKWDEQYF.

This rearrangement joins TRBV6-1 to TRBJ1-1, with D unresolved. In germline, CDR1 is MNHNS, CDR2 SASEGT. This CDR3 is 14 amino acids long. The V end was cut by 2 bases, the J end by 2 bases, with 9 bases between. CDR3 region: CASSEPGTNTEAFF. Here the CDR3 DNA reads TGTGCCAGCAGTGAACCGGGAACCAACACTGAAGCTTTCTTT.

This chain links TRBV10-3 with TRBJ2-3; 8 bases are a match to TRBD2. J lost 0 bases, V lost 10 bases, and 9 bases had no gene match. CDR1 is ENHRY, CDR2 SYGVKD, per germline. The CDR3 spans 15 residues. The CDR3 sequence is CATQERGSSTDTQYF. The CDR3 nucleotides are TGTGCCACCCAGGAGCGGGGGTCTAGCACAGATACGCAGTATTTT.

The CDR3 region has the DNA TGTGCCAGCAGTGAGGAAGTTGAGCAGTTCTTC. Its protein product is CASSEEVEQFF. This chain uses TRBV6-1 with TRBJ2-1; the D is unclear. V lost 3 bases and J lost 9, with 6 bases in between. Germline CDR1 reads MNHNS; CDR2 reads SASEGT. The length of the CDR3 is 11 residues.

Notes on this clone: A junction end diverges from the germline sequence, so it may reflect a read error. The rearrangement uses TRBV6-5 and TRBJ1-2; possible D gene TRBD1, 6 bases. The CDR3 has 12 residues. Germline CDR1 and CDR2: MNHEY and SVGAGI. The CDR3 DNA sequence: TGTGCCAGCAGACCTTCGGGACAAGGGTTTCTCTTC. Amino acids: CASRPSGQGFLF.

The chain combines TRBV5-4 with TRBJ1-4; 7 nucleotides align to TRBD1. Trimming took 4 bases from V and 1 from J; bases not matched to a gene: 4. This CDR3 is 15 amino acids long. The germline CDR1 and CDR2 sequences are SGHNT and YYREEE (reference sequence). CDR3 DNA sequence: TGTGCCAGCAGCGCAGGGGGAGGAACTAATGAAAAACTGTTTTTT. This sequence encodes CASSAGGGTNEKLFF. Drawing the rest from reference TRBV5-4 and TRBJ1-4, the complete variable domain is ETGVTQSPTHLIKTRGQQVTLRCSSQSGHNTVSWYQQALGQGPQFIFQYYREEENGRGNFPPRFSGLQFPNYSSELNVNALELDDSALYLCASSAGGGTNEKLFFGSGTQLSVL.